This TCR beta chain was profiled in a study of shared clonotypes between healthy human individuals. Study-level findings and limits: Against clonotypes common to all four donors, non-shared ones had lower generation probabilities. Inspection by rarefaction showed sorted-subset sequencing to be incomplete despite large depth.

Libraries were prepared by immunoSEQ multiplex PCR; TCRdb keeps only in-frame clonotypes and omits some of them. There are approximately 350,000 clones in the sample; around 96% occur only once, and around 0.3% lies in the top ten. The CDR3 covers 16 residues. Germline V gene sequence: CDR1 SEHNR, CDR2 FQNEAQ (reference sequence). V lost 4 bases to trimming and J lost 7 bases; unmatched junction nucleotides: 13. The table lists this clone with a few counts. Its matching antigen is unknown. The sequenced material came from memory CD8+ T cells sorted from blood. The subset here: CD45RO+ cells pooled with CCR7-negative TemRA cells. The chain employs TRBV7-9 and TRBJ1-3, with TRBD1 matching 7 bases. This clonotype was sampled from a man younger than 40 in good health. This chain's CDR3 is CASSYHGQVSLNTIYF. The CDR3 DNA reads as TGTGCCAGCAGCTACCACGGACAGGTCTCGTTGAACACCATATATTTT.